Detailed here is one T cell receptor beta chain. Its antigen is still unknown. Trimming pared 2 bases from V and 5 bases from J, leaving 16 bases between. The CDR3 is 16 amino acids. Looked up from germline, CDR1 is ENHRY and CDR2 is SYGVKD. The data were taken from a study of PD-1 blockade in classical Hodgkin lymphoma. Broader study findings: For complete responders, baseline diversity was comparable to that of newly diagnosed patients. Newly diagnosed patients reportedly had lower baseline TCR diversity than healthy donors.

Relapses following autologous stem cell transplantation were seen in all patients, with brentuximab vedotin exposure varying. The protocol was immunoSEQ multiplex PCR, while the TCRdb copy is restricted to in-frame clones and leaves out a portion. The sample yields about 29,000 clones, around three quarters seen once. The clonotype originates from a human donor with classical Hodgkin lymphoma. This rearrangement joins TRBV10-3 to TRBJ1-3, with a possible D match to TRBD1 (5 bases). The material was peripheral blood mononuclear cells (PBMCs), obtained before the second cycle of nivolumab. CDR3 region: CAISEEYGGARNTIYF. The CDR3 DNA follows: TGTGCCATCAGTGAGGAGTATGGTGGGGCGAGAAACACCATATATTTT.